This T cell receptor beta chain was sequenced for a study of T cell responses to AZD1222 COVID-19 vaccine. This clone was found once. The target antigen is unknown. The limits of the CDR3 on the DNA are not certain, so only TCRdb's listed CDR3 is given. Some clones are missing from TCRdb's copy, which holds only in-frame ones; the method was immunoSEQ multiplex PCR. The repertoire has about 100,000 clones, around 85% of them found once; the top ten carry 5% to 6.5%. With termini counted, the CDR3 has 14 amino acids. Germline V CDR1 and CDR2: MNHEY, SVGEGT. Study-level findings and limits: Clonal diversity was possibly underestimated, and the donors were mostly white British, with more females. Seropositivity was recorded at baseline in only 6 or 7 AZD1222 recipients.

This chain joins TRBV6-2 or TRBV6-3 and TRBJ1-1. The clonotype comes from an adult in good health. Source: peripheral blood, taken on day 0 of AZD1222 vaccination. This CDR3 is CASSFGAGNTEAFF.